This record looks at one T cell receptor (beta chain) sequence and its context. Its cognate antigen has yet to be identified. Per-base qualities were not stored, and no clone one base away is much larger. The immunoSEQ Assay, a bias-controlled multiplex PCR, was used to amplify TCRbeta CDR3 regions from genomic DNA. The source study handled its data this way. Nucleated cell counts per sample were estimated from amplification of reference gene primers within the assay. Sequence reads were collapsed and filtered to measure the absolute abundance of every unique TCRbeta CDR3 rearrangement. For each sample, productive Simpson clonality was calculated by taking the square root of Simpson's diversity index across productive rearrangements. TCRdb mirrors the immuneACCESS table, restricted to in-frame sequences. Some clones are absent from its copies; in checked studies, under half trace to an unresolved V gene, and the reason for the others is unknown. V and J calls and clone size are as listed in that table; D and trimming were resolved from the DNA. The sample table lists 150,000 to 200,000 clones, approximately 80% of them with a count of one. Of the sample, around 10% falls within the top ten clones.

Participants in the prospective study were enrolled through a virtual design, were aged about 18 to 89 years, and lived in roughly 24 United States geographic areas. In the prospective study, participants were assigned to cohorts based on the clinical history participants reported in a screening survey and a study questionnaire. Recovered participants in ImmuneRACE Cohort 3 were defined by two consecutive negative NP/OP PCR tests, clearance by a healthcare professional, or resolution of symptoms. In the prospective study, whole blood, serum and a nasopharyngeal or oropharyngeal swab were collected from each participant by mobile phlebotomists. Over a roughly two-month period, participants in the prospective study had the option of providing additional blood draws and questionnaires. Blood samples from the prospective study were shipped frozen or at room temperature prior to DNA extraction. This entry is derived from a study of blood T cell repertoires in COVID-19 (dated by TCRdb to 2020 to 2021). Turning to the overall study: Collaborator samples came from the United States, Italy and Spain and covered acute and convalescent phases of COVID-19. The material from the prospective study consisted of cDNA or gDNA derived from T cells, B-cell-depleted T cells, or PBMCs. Deeply sampled blood TCRbeta repertoires from subjects exposed to, actively infected with, or recovered from COVID-19 were included in the dataset. A freely available public database, intended as a resource for researchers studying the immune response to SARS-CoV-2, is where the repertoires were released. The samples were drawn from two sources: the first 160 participants of the ongoing ImmuneRACE study, and 950 to 1,500 subjects contributed by 6 global collaborators. A de-identified subject ID, COVID-19 status, age in years and sex were almost always included in the sample metadata. Where available, HLA class I and class II types were obtained from metadata supplied by the sample provider rather than from assay-based typing.

CDR1 LNHDA and CDR2 SQIVND are derived from the germline V gene (reference sequence). Inclusive of the bounding cysteine and phenylalanine, the CDR3 is 15 residues long. The entry retains the CDR3 DNA only, 45 bases that are in frame from base 1. Trimming accounts for 5 bases at V and 4 bases at J, while the number of junction bases matched to no gene is 5. What the work shows at the level of the full study, not this receptor alone: Clinical and demographic metadata were provided uncurated, with the amount varying by source and participant.

Sequencing input: PBMCs or T cells enriched from blood (not recorded which). In this chain, TRBV19 is recombined with TRBJ2-2, with 9 bases in between that match TRBD1. This sequence originates from a man aged 45-60 years who had recovered from COVID-19. In nucleotide form, the sequence is TGTGCCAGTAGTCCACAGACAGGGGGCACCGGGGAGCTGTTTTTT. It specifies CASSPQTGGTGELFF.